This TCR beta chain was found in a study of T cells after yellow fever vaccination. TCR cDNA was made by 5'RACE template switching, adding a universal primer site and UMIs. TCRdb processed the 5' RACE reads anew with MiXCR; each CDR3 protein has one entry. The repertoire holds some 390,000 distinct CDR3 sequences, with about 17% as singletons. This clonotype turned up a few times. V lost 9 bases, J lost 0 bases, and 7 bases lay in between. Germline loops: CDR1 KGHDR, CDR2 SFDVKD. The CDR3 loop spans 13 amino acids. The clonotype was recovered from a man younger than 30 who received the YFV17D yellow fever vaccine. The material was PBMCs, obtained before the yellow fever booster vaccination. The genes are TRBV24-1 and TRBJ2-2; D is undetermined. The CDR3 coding sequence is TGTGCCACCTCCGGACCGAACACCGGGGAGCTGTTTTTT. It encodes CATSGPNTGELFF.